This T cell receptor (beta chain) emerged from a study of monozygotic twins with inflammatory bowel disease. The study, taken as a whole, reports: With others, IBD patients shared fewer clonotypes than healthy twins did, especially with disease activity.

Turning to this clonotype: What it recognizes is unknown.

TCRdb reprocessed the 5' RACE reads, with one entry per CDR3 protein and no DNA. The listing records 200,000 to 250,000 distinct CDR3 sequences. This CDR3 region has 15 residues. The germline gives CDR1 SGHVS, CDR2 FQNEAQ. The sequence came from a human donor with ulcerative colitis or Crohn's disease, or a healthy co-twin of an affected twin (not recorded which). V gene TRBV7-8 combines with J gene TRBJ1-5; lacking DNA, the TRBD1 call made by TCRdb goes unchecked. Sequencing was carried out using blood. The chain's CDR3 is CASSLGTGYNQPQHF.